The 32 T cell receptor beta chains below come from one sample, sequenced in a study of shared clonotypes between healthy human individuals (dated by TCRdb to 2019 to 2021). CD8 naive samples were obtained by positive selection for CCR7 among CD45RO-negative cells, yielding a CD45RA+CCR7+ population from which TemRA cells were excluded. The receptor library was made with the immunoSEQ multiplex PCR assay. TCRdb provides this immuneACCESS table in a form limited to in-frame rearrangements. Some clones are lacking; in checked studies, under half of them reflect an unresolved V gene, and why the rest are absent is not known. This sample gives over 2 million clones in total; around 96% of them show up just once. 0.85% to 1.3% of the sample belongs to the ten largest clones. Material: naive CD8+ T cells sorted from blood. The cell subset or site label for this specimen denotes: CD45RA+CCR7+. Receptors originate from a man aged 18 to 30 in good health.

The chain joins TRBV27 to TRBJ2-5; D unresolved. Germline assignment: CDR1 MNHEY and CDR2 SMNVEV (reference sequence). V shed 2 bases and J shed 5 bases, with 9 bases lying between them. The CDR3 is made up of 13 amino acids. The CDR3: CASSLNMCETQYF. CDR3 in DNA: TGTGCCAGCAGTTTAAATATGTGCGAGACCCAGTACTTC.

This clone was counted once. J is TRBJ2-2 and V is TRBV6-5; D might be TRBD2 (5 bases). V lost 8 bases to trimming and J lost 8 bases, with 9 bases between them. The CDR3 is 11 residues long. Germline lookup yields CDR1 MNHEY and CDR2 SVGAGI. CDR3: CASEERGELFF. As DNA, the CDR3 is TGTGCCAGCGAGGAGCGGGGGGAGCTGTTTTTT.

This clone was counted between two and nine times. Other nucleotide sequences in the sample specify the same CDR3. The chain recombines TRBV27 with TRBJ1-2, with TRBD1 identical over 8 bases. Germline CDR1 MNHEY, CDR2 SMNVEV (reference sequence). The CDR3 contains 13 residues. V trimming: 5 bases; J trimming: 4 bases; junction bases outside the gene matches: 3. CDR3 in amino acids: CASSPGTGYGYTF. CDR3 nucleotide sequence: TGTGCCAGCAGTCCCGGGACAGGCTATGGCTACACCTTC.

The rearrangement joins TRBV5-1 to TRBJ2-7; D remains unclear. V was cut by 4 bases and J by 2 bases, with 10 bases left in between. In germline, CDR1 is SGHRS, CDR2 YFSETQ. The CDR3 loop spans 13 amino acids. The CDR3 nucleotides are TGCGCCAGCAGCCCCGGTATTACCTACGAGCAGTACTTC. Translation gives CASSPGITYEQYF.

V is TRBV14 and J is TRBJ2-7; D is possibly TRBD1 (6 bases). V dropped 0 bases and J dropped 9 bases, with 18 bases sitting between them. The CDR3 length is 15 residues. CDR1 is SGHDN, CDR2 FVKESK, per germline. The CDR3 reads CASSQDSNRAWWQYF. In DNA, the CDR3 is TGTGCCAGCAGCCAAGATAGCAACAGGGCGTGGTGGCAGTACTTC.

V gene TRBV7-3 combines with J gene TRBJ2-2; tentative D call: TRBD2 (5 bases). Germline V lookup: CDR1 SGHTA, CDR2 FQGTGA. The CDR3 extends over 14 amino acids. Trimming shortened V by 2 bases and J by 7 bases, and 11 bases separated the two germline ends. This chain's CDR3 is CASSLDLTSGELFF. The CDR3 DNA follows: TGTGCCAGCAGCTTAGACCTTACTAGCGGGGAGCTGTTTTTT.

The V gene is TRBV29-1, the J gene TRBJ1-3; tentative D call: TRBD1 (5 bases). CDR1 is SQVTM, CDR2 ANQGSEA, per germline. V dropped 5 bases and J dropped 1 base, with 9 bases sitting between them. The CDR3 has 13 residues. CDR3 coding DNA: TGCAGCGTTCTCTCAGGGTCTGGAAACACCATATATTTT. Its protein product is CSVLSGSGNTIYF.

This clone was seen ten or more times. The chain employs TRBV19 and TRBJ1-1; D not certain. CDR3 length: 12 amino acids. V lost 3 bases to trimming and J lost 10 bases, with 12 bases between them. CDR1 is LNHDA and CDR2 is SQIVND in the germline V gene (reference sequence). CDR3 nucleotide sequence: TGTGCCAGTAGTATGGAGTCTCGGGGAGCTTTCTTT. It encodes CASSMESRGAFF. The complete variable domain, with remaining parts taken from reference TRBV19 and TRBJ1-1, reads DGGITQSPKYLFRKEGQNVTLSCEQNLNHDAMYWYRQDPGQGLRLIYYSQIVNDFQKGDIAEGYSVSREKKESFPLTVTSAQKNPTAFYLCASSMESRGAFFGQGTRLTVV.

The chain links TRBV10-2 to TRBJ2-1, with 10 bases fitting TRBD2. Germline CDR1 is WSHSY and CDR2 is SAAADI. This CDR3 is built from 13 residues. V lost 2 bases to trimming and J lost 14 bases; unmatched junction nucleotides: 6. CDR3 in amino acids: CASSELASGSEFF. As DNA, the CDR3 is TGCGCCAGCAGTGAGCTCGCTAGCGGGAGTGAGTTCTTC.

This chain connects TRBV6-1 to TRBJ2-7; D unclear. This CDR3 region has 12 residues. The germline V gene encodes CDR1 MNHNS and CDR2 SASEGT. Between the trimmed V and J ends, which lost 0 bases and 5 bases, there was a span of 5 bases. The CDR3 DNA sequence: TGTGCCAGCAGTGAAGCGAGGAACGAGCAGTACTTC. Amino acids: CASSEARNEQYF.

In regard to this clone: This same CDR3 is encoded by further DNA sequences in the sample. This sequence joins TRBV6-5 and TRBJ2-7; TRBD2 matches at 7 bases. V lost 0 bases and J lost 4; bases outside the gene matches: 3. From germline, CDR1 is MNHEY and CDR2 SVGAGI. The CDR3 has 14 residues. The CDR3 sequence: CASSYSSGSYEQYF. In DNA form, the CDR3 reads TGTGCCAGCAGTTACTCTAGCGGGTCGTACGAGCAGTACTTC.

This clone was counted a few times. The J gene is TRBJ2-7, the V gene TRBV27; tentatively, D is TRBD2 (6 bases). CDR3 length: 13 amino acids. Germline V gene sequence: CDR1 MNHEY, CDR2 SMNVEV (reference sequence). Trimming removed 4 bases at V and 2 bases at J, with 9 bases between. CDR3 region: CASSSGLPYEQYF. The CDR3 DNA is TGTGCCAGCAGTTCAGGACTACCCTACGAGCAGTACTTC.

The chain recombines TRBV10-3 with TRBJ2-7, with D perhaps TRBD2 (5 bases). With 4 bases removed from V and 0 bases from J, the gap between germline ends came to 7 bases. From germline, CDR1 is ENHRY and CDR2 SYGVKD. The CDR3 runs to 13 residues. The CDR3 nucleotides are TGTGCCATCAGTGTCGAGGGCTCCTACGAGCAGTACTTC. This sequence encodes CAISVEGSYEQYF.

With regard to this clone: The same CDR3 is also encoded by other DNA sequences in this sample. V is TRBV7-9 and J is TRBJ2-5; D is uncertain. The CDR3 extends over 13 amino acids. With 0 bases removed from V and 2 bases from J, the gap between germline ends came to 4 bases. Germline CDR1 is SEHNR and CDR2 is FQNEAQ (reference sequence). CDR3 residues: CASSLALQETQYF. DNA for the CDR3: TGTGCCAGCAGCTTAGCACTACAAGAGACCCAGTACTTC.

The gene calls are TRBV7-9 and TRBJ2-7, with 10 bases fitting TRBD2. Germline V gives CDR1 SEHNR, CDR2 FQNEAQ (reference sequence). The CDR3 contains 15 residues. Unmatched junction bases numbered 9, after V lost 4 bases and J lost 6 bases. The CDR3 spells CASSSPSGGALEQYF. DNA of the CDR3: TGTGCCAGCAGCTCCCCCAGCGGGGGGGCCCTCGAGCAGTACTTC.

J is TRBJ1-1 and V is TRBV30; D is unresolved. Germline V lookup: CDR1 GTSNPN, CDR2 SVGIG (reference sequence). This CDR3 is built from 14 residues. V lost 0 bases and J 1 base, leaving 9 bases between the germline ends. CDR3 sequence: CAWSVEDGNTEAFF. The CDR3 DNA is TGTGCCTGGAGTGTCGAAGACGGGAACACTGAAGCTTTCTTT.

The CDR3 sequence: CASSKSSGVQGTSTDTQYF. The CDR3 DNA is TGTGCCAGCAGCAAATCTTCAGGAGTTCAGGGGACTAGCACAGATACGCAGTATTTT. V usage is TRBV21-1 and J usage is TRBJ2-3. TRBV21-1 constitutes a pseudogene. The CDR3 covers 19 residues.

For the CDR3, the DNA is TGTGCCAGCAGCCCAACAAGATCTACATACTATGGCTACACCTTC. Translating gives CASSPTRSTYYGYTF. The chain carries TRBV9 and TRBJ1-2, with no clear D. CDR1 is SGDLS and CDR2 is YYNGEE in the germline V gene. The CDR3 length is 15 residues. V lost 4 bases and J 3 bases, leaving 16 bases between the germline ends.

This clone is a singleton in its sample. Other DNA variants within this sample encode the same CDR3. The rearrangement joins TRBV27 to TRBJ2-7; D gene unclear. Germline V lookup: CDR1 MNHEY, CDR2 SMNVEV (reference sequence). Between the trimmed V and J ends, which lost 5 bases and 2 bases, there was a span of 10 bases. The CDR3 totals 13 residues. In DNA, the CDR3 is TGTGCCAGCAGTCTTGGCGGCCCCTACGAGCAGTACTTC. Its protein product is CASSLGGPYEQYF.

The rearrangement links TRBV4-1 to TRBJ2-7, with TRBD1 matching 9 bases. Trimming took 1 base from V and 4 from J; bases not matched to a gene: 11. CDR3 length: 17 residues. The germline gives CDR1 MGHRA, CDR2 YSYEKL. The CDR3 DNA reads as TGCGCCAGCAGCCAAGGTTTACCGGGACAGGGTATATACGAGCAGTACTTC. Its translation: CASSQGLPGQGIYEQYF.

The V call is TRBV25-1, the J call TRBJ1-4, with D perhaps TRBD1 (6 bases). CDR3 length equals 10 residues. Germline V gene data show CDR1 as MGHDK and CDR2 as SYGVNS. Trimming removed 10 bases at V and 14 bases at J, with 14 bases between. The CDR3 DNA follows: TGTGCCACCGAGGAAGGGGGTCTGTTTTTT. This codes for CATEEGGLFF. Complete variable domain (other parts from reference TRBV25-1 and TRBJ1-4): EADIYQTPRYLVIGTGKKITLECSQTMGHDKMYWYQQDPGMELHLIHYSYGVNSTEKGDLSSESTVSRIRTEHFPLTLESARPSHTSQYLCATEEGGLFFGSGTQLSVL.

The V gene is TRBV6-1, the J gene TRBJ2-1; TRBD2 is a possible D gene (6 bases). This CDR3 has 15 residues. Germline V lookup: CDR1 MNHNS, CDR2 SASEGT. The V end was cut by 3 bases, the J end by 4 bases, with 13 bases between. The CDR3 DNA reads as TGTGCCAGCAGTGAGCGGGGCCCGCCTTACAATGAGCAGTTCTTC. This translates into CASSERGPPYNEQFF.

The sample holds one count of this clone. V is TRBV4-1 and J is TRBJ2-7; D may match TRBD1 or TRBD2 (5 bases each). Trimming left V 4 bases short and J 5 bases short, with 18 bases between. This CDR3 comprises 15 residues. Germline lookup yields CDR1 MGHRA and CDR2 YSYEKL. CDR3 sequence reads: CASSRGPQEAHEQYF. For the CDR3, the DNA is TGCGCCAGCAGCCGGGGCCCACAGGAGGCCCACGAGCAGTACTTC.

The V call is TRBV9, the J call TRBJ1-6; weak D call: TRBD1 (5 bases). Looked up from germline, CDR1 is SGDLS and CDR2 is YYNGEE. The CDR3 length is 14 residues. V was pared by 0 bases and J by 11 bases, with 12 bases between. CDR3 coding DNA: TGTGCCAGCAGCGTAGTCCCGGGGGACCCACCCCTCCACTTT. Translated: CASSVVPGDPPLHF. Full variable domain (remainder filled in from reference TRBV9 and TRBJ1-6): DSGVTQTPKHLITATGQRVTLRCSPRSGDLSVYWYQQSLDQGLQFLIQYYNGEERAKGNILERFSAQQFPDLHSELNLSSLELGDSALYFCASSVVPGDPPLHFGNGTRLTVT.

This chain uses TRBV27 with TRBJ2-5, with 8 bases aligning to TRBD1. The CDR3 totals 14 residues. V lost 2 bases to trimming and J lost 2 bases; unmatched junction nucleotides: 1. Germline CDR1 MNHEY, CDR2 SMNVEV (reference sequence). The CDR3 loop is CASSLQGAQETQYF. The CDR3 coding sequence is TGTGCCAGCAGTTTACAGGGGGCACAAGAGACCCAGTACTTC.

The chain links TRBV4-3 to TRBJ2-5; TRBD2 matches at 7 bases. Germline V lookup: CDR1 LGHNA, CDR2 YSLEER. The CDR3 covers 16 residues. V lost 1 base and J lost 2; bases outside the gene matches: 7. The chain's CDR3 is CASSQAAGVGQETQYF. As DNA, the CDR3 is TGCGCCAGCAGCCAAGCGGCGGGAGTGGGGCAAGAGACCCAGTACTTC.

This sequence joins TRBV7-9 and TRBJ2-1, with D tentatively TRBD1 (6 bases). The germline V gene encodes CDR1 SEHNR and CDR2 FQNEAQ (reference sequence). V lost 4 bases, J lost 6 bases, and 16 bases lay in between. The length of the CDR3 is 15 residues. The CDR3 DNA reads as TGTGCCAGCAGCTACGTGCTGACAGGTATCAATGAGCAGTTCTTC. Translated, it gives CASSYVLTGINEQFF.

The V and J genes are TRBV19 and TRBJ1-5; tentative D call: TRBD1 (6 bases). The CDR3 covers 15 residues. Trimming took 3 bases from V and 7 from J, leaving 16 bases between them. Germline-derived CDR1 and CDR2 are LNHDA and SQIVND (reference sequence). The CDR3 nucleotides read TGTGCCAGTAGTATCTCATTGGGGGGGCAACAGCCCCAGCATTTT. Translated, it gives CASSISLGGQQPQHF.

Points on this clone: The same CDR3 arises from other DNA sequences in this sample as well. The chain links TRBV5-5 to TRBJ2-7; 8 bases line up with TRBD1. Germline V CDR1 and CDR2: SGHKS, YYEKEE (reference sequence). The CDR3 is 14 amino acids. J lost 1 base, V lost 4 bases, and 4 bases had no gene match. CDR3 region: CASSLWDRSYEQYF. DNA for the CDR3: TGTGCCAGCAGCCTTTGGGACAGGTCCTACGAGCAGTACTTC.

This rearrangement joins TRBV21-1 to TRBJ1-3. TRBV21-1 is a pseudogene. The CDR3 consists of 15 residues. The CDR3 sequence is CASSKVRGFGNTIYF. As DNA, the CDR3 is TGTGCCAGCAGCAAAGTTCGGGGCTTTGGAAACACCATATATTTT.

The chain combines TRBV13 with TRBJ2-1; possible D gene TRBD2, 5 bases. Germline-derived CDR1 and CDR2 are PRHDT and FYEKMQ (reference sequence). Trimming stripped 4 bases from V and 8 bases from J, with 27 bases between. The CDR3 is 18 amino acids. The CDR3 protein is CASSSPTAEWGLSHEQFF. CDR3 nucleotide sequence: TGTGCCAGCAGCTCGCCCACAGCGGAATGGGGTCTAAGCCATGAGCAGTTCTTC.

The chain recombines TRBV13 with TRBJ2-1; possibly TRBD1 for D (5 bases). Germline-derived CDR1 and CDR2 are PRHDT and FYEKMQ (reference sequence). V was trimmed by 0 bases and J by 9 bases, leaving 9 bases between them. This CDR3 contains 13 residues. In DNA form, the CDR3 reads TGTGCCAGCAGCTTAGGACAGGCTTCTGAGCAGTTCTTC. Its protein product is CASSLGQASEQFF.